The present entry profiles one T cell receptor beta chain with its context. Its antigen is still unknown. This record belongs to a study of blood T cells in healthy people across ages. Study observations and caveats: Diversity was higher, and naive CD4+ cells more numerous, in long-lived donors than in aged donors.

V lost 4 bases and J lost 5; bases outside the gene matches: 9. This CDR3 is 17 amino acids long. Looked up from germline, CDR1 is MNHNS and CDR2 is SASEGT. PCR was performed a second time for about 6 to 11 cycles using a sample-barcoded 5' primer and a J-beta primer mix. TCRdb re-analysed the 5' RACE reads in MiXCR, keeping a single row per CDR3 protein. The table has approximately 780,000 distinct CDR3 sequences, around a quarter seen once; the top ten hold around 2.9%. The sample also formed part of further work on T cells of mothers and their children.

Sequenced material: blood. V gene TRBV6-1 combines with J gene TRBJ2-5; 14 bases fit TRBD2. The TCR was taken from a boy between 5 and 17 years old in good health. CDR3 DNA: TGTGCCAGCAGTGGGACTAGCGGGAGGCCGACTAGTGAGACCCAGTACTTC. Translated, it gives CASSGTSGRPTSETQYF.